The sample holds a few counts of the clone carrying this T cell receptor (beta chain). Its antigen is still unknown. Each CDR3 protein gets one entry after TCRdb re-called the 5' RACE reads with MiXCR. This sample has about 270,000 distinct CDR3 sequences, with about 16% found just once. Germline CDR1 SGHRS, CDR2 YFSETQ. Unmatched junction bases numbered 7, after V lost 1 base and J lost 8 bases. The CDR3 spans 15 residues. The data belong to a study of T-cell memory formation after mild COVID-19. The study's findings and limits: Contracting CD4+ clones were located mainly in CM and EM, and CD8+ clones in EMRA.

The chain combines TRBV5-1 with TRBJ1-4; 8 bases map to TRBD1. Specimen: PBMCs or a T cell subset sorted from them (not recorded which). This clonotype was sampled from an adult woman who had mild COVID-19 (a few samples of this study predate the infection). Cell type and time point are not known. The chain's CDR3 is CASSLRSGGVEKLFF. In nucleotides, the CDR3 is TGCGCCAGCAGCTTGAGGTCAGGGGGCGTCGAAAAACTGTTTTTT.